This passage covers 26 T cell receptor beta chains from one sample sequenced in a study. Cells sorted as Tregs were CD4+, CD25+ and CD127-/low. TCRdb reanalysed the 5' RACE reads using MiXCR and keeps one entry per CDR3 protein. Here the sample spans 7,000 to 9,000 distinct CDR3 sequences, approximately 50% being singletons. The sequencing input was Tregs sorted from a lymph node. All receptors derive from a female donor with breast cancer.

The V and J genes are TRBV20-1 and TRBJ1-1; D uncertain. CDR1 is DFQATT and CDR2 is SNEGSKA in the germline V gene (reference sequence). With 1 base removed from V and 5 bases from J, the gap between germline ends came to 14 bases. This CDR3 spans 14 amino acids. In DNA form, the CDR3 reads TGCAGTGCTAGAGTCGGCAACCAGAGAACTGAAGCTTTCTTT. This encodes CSARVGNQRTEAFF.

The V call is TRBV4-2, the J call TRBJ1-5; D gene unclear. Germline V CDR1 and CDR2: LGHNA, YNFKEQ. Trimming took off 4 bases at V and 1 base at J, with 8 bases between the two ends. The CDR3 totals 14 residues. As DNA, the CDR3 is TGTGCCAGCAGCCCAACTTCGAGCAATCAGCCCCAGCATTTT. Translation gives CASSPTSSNQPQHF.

A word on this clonotype: A single base separates this from a much larger clone, so it may be a read error. As the CDR3 is not closed by the conserved phenylalanine or tryptophan, this likely results from a read error. V and J are TRBV12-3 or TRBV12-4 and TRBJ2-7; D gene unclear. The CDR3 consists of 14 residues. V was pared by 5 bases and J by 4 bases, with 15 bases between. The CDR3 is CASSNSEVEYEQYL. The CDR3 DNA reads TGTGCCAGCAGTAACTCGGAAGTGGAATACGAGCAGTACCTC.

The chain links TRBV7-2 to TRBJ2-7; 7 nucleotides match TRBD2. V lost 4 bases to trimming and J lost 4 bases; unmatched junction nucleotides: 13. This CDR3 is 16 amino acids long. The germline gives CDR1 SGHTA, CDR2 FQGNSA. CDR3 region: CASSSVGGRFLYEQYF. DNA of the CDR3: TGTGCCAGCAGCTCAGTGGGAGGGAGGTTTTTGTACGAGCAGTACTTC.

In DNA, the CDR3 is TGCGCCAGCAGCTTAACAGGGCTCTACGAGCAGTACGTC. Translating gives CASSLTGLYEQYV. The chain recombines TRBV5-1 with TRBJ2-7; D possibly corresponds to TRBD1 (6 bases). The CDR3 is made up of 13 amino acids. V gave up 2 bases and J gave up 3 bases, with 9 bases separating them. Per the germline V gene, CDR1 is SGHRS and CDR2 is YFSETQ.

This clonotype was detected a few times. The CDR3 nucleotides read TGTGCCAGTAAGGCCGGGACGGCGGATGAAAAACTGTTTTTT. It specifies CASKAGTADEKLFF. The J gene is TRBJ1-4, the V gene TRBV6-5; possibly TRBD1 for D (5 bases). Trimming left V 9 bases short and J 6 bases short, with 17 bases between. The CDR3 totals 14 residues. Germline V gene sequence: CDR1 MNHEY, CDR2 SVGAGI.

This clonotype was observed a few times. The rearrangement links TRBV12-3 or TRBV12-4 to TRBJ1-1; no clear D gene. The CDR3 spans 13 residues. V was trimmed by 7 bases and J by 4 bases, leaving 13 bases between them. CDR3 protein: CASIGPRRTEAFF. CDR3 DNA: TGTGCCAGCATCGGGCCCCGCCGCACTGAAGCTTTCTTT.

The V gene is TRBV7-8, the J gene TRBJ2-7; D is possibly TRBD1 or TRBD2 (5 bases each). Trimming removed 3 bases at V and 0 bases at J, with 9 bases between. CDR1 and CDR2 (germline): SGHVS, FQNEAQ. This CDR3 comprises 14 residues. In nucleotides, the CDR3 is TGTGCCAGCAGCTTTGGGGACGGCTCCTACGAGCAGTACTTC. Amino acids: CASSFGDGSYEQYF.

CDR3 amino acids: CASSGLVRWPEAFF. The CDR3 coding sequence is TGTGCCAGCAGCGGCCTGGTCCGTTGGCCTGAAGCTTTCTTT. The chain uses TRBV7-9 and TRBJ1-1, with D unresolved. Germline CDR1 and CDR2: SEHNR and FQNEAQ (reference sequence). The CDR3 sequence is 14 residues long. V was pared by 5 bases and J by 6 bases, with 16 bases between.

This clonotype appeared once. The chain recombines TRBV2 with TRBJ1-6; unclear D gene. Trimming cost V 6 bases and J 11 bases, with 17 bases left between them. There are 14 residues in the CDR3. Germline V gene lookup returns CDR1 SNHLY and CDR2 FYNNEI. In DNA form, the CDR3 reads TGTGCCAGCAGCATTGGCCCTACCCCTACACCCCTCCACTTT. It encodes CASSIGPTPTPLHF.

This clonotype was counted between two and nine times. V and J are TRBV20-1 and TRBJ2-5, with D hard to call. The ends were cut back, 3 bases at V and 2 bases at J, with 10 bases in the middle. The CDR3 runs to 13 residues. Per the germline V gene, CDR1 is DFQATT and CDR2 is SNEGSKA (reference sequence). CDR3 sequence reads: CSARWWQQETQYF. CDR3 DNA: TGCAGTGCTAGGTGGTGGCAGCAAGAGACCCAGTACTTC.

The chain has TRBV20-1 and TRBJ1-1, with D uncertain. This CDR3 contains 12 residues. In germline, CDR1 is DFQATT, CDR2 SNEGSKA (reference sequence). Trimming cost V 0 bases and J 10 bases, with 12 bases left between them. The CDR3 sequence is CSARELGVRAFF. The CDR3 DNA is TGCAGTGCTAGAGAGTTGGGAGTTAGAGCTTTCTTT.

V usage is TRBV7-9 and J usage is TRBJ2-5; 11 bases are a match to TRBD2. The V segment lost 8 bases and the J segment 9 bases; nucleotides outside the gene matches: 8. CDR1 and CDR2 (germline): SEHNR, FQNEAQ (reference sequence). The CDR3 is made up of 13 amino acids. The DNA for the CDR3 is TGTGCCAGCTGTGTACTAGCGGGAGACCCCCAGTACTTC. Protein sequence: CASCVLAGDPQYF. Full variable domain (remainder filled in from reference TRBV7-9 and TRBJ2-5): DTGVSQNPRHKITKRGQNVTFRCDPISEHNRLYWYRQTLGQGPEFLTYFQNEAQLEKSRLLSDRFSAERPKGSFSTLEIQRTEQGDSAMYLCASCVLAGDPQYFGPGTRLLVL.

V and J are TRBV6-5 and TRBJ2-1, with D perhaps being TRBD1 or TRBD2 (5 bases each). The germline V gene has CDR1 MNHEY and CDR2 SVGAGI. V lost 0 bases, J lost 12 bases, and 12 bases lay in between. This CDR3 spans 13 amino acids. In DNA, the CDR3 is TGTGCCAGCAGTTACTCGATCTCGGGGCGGCAGTTCTTC. The encoded protein is CASSYSISGRQFF.

The count of this clonotype is one. V is TRBV27 and J is TRBJ2-1, with D possibly TRBD2 on 5 matching bases. This CDR3 contains 14 residues. Germline lookup yields CDR1 MNHEY and CDR2 SMNVEV (reference sequence). Trimming removed 5 bases from V and 4 bases from J, with 12 bases in between. CDR3 DNA sequence: TGTGCCAGCAGTCAGAACGGACTTTACAATGAGCAGTTCTTC. This codes for CASSQNGLYNEQFF.

V gene TRBV20-1 combines with J gene TRBJ2-1; TRBD1 might be the D (5 bases). The CDR3 runs to 16 residues. Trimming left V 0 bases short and J 1 base short, with 13 bases between. CDR1 is DFQATT and CDR2 is SNEGSKA in the germline V gene (reference sequence). The CDR3 loop reads CSARELDRNSYNEQFF. The CDR3 DNA sequence: TGCAGTGCTAGAGAGCTTGACAGAAATTCCTACAATGAGCAGTTCTTC.

The rearrangement joins TRBV6-1 to TRBJ1-6; possible D gene TRBD1, 5 bases. Germline V gives CDR1 MNHNS, CDR2 SASEGT. The V end was cut by 2 bases, the J end by 7 bases, with 12 bases between. The CDR3 is made up of 15 amino acids. The CDR3 sequence: CASSEQGRDNSPLHF. Written as DNA, the CDR3 is TGTGCCAGCAGTGAACAGGGCAGAGACAATTCACCCCTCCACTTT.

This clonotype was seen a handful of times. This chain joins TRBV20-1 and TRBJ2-3; D is possibly TRBD2 (5 bases). The CDR3 runs 13 residues. The V end was cut by 7 bases, the J end by 4 bases, with 15 bases between. CDR1 is DFQATT and CDR2 is SNEGSKA in the germline V gene (reference sequence). CDR3 DNA: TGCAGTGTGCTAGCCCGAGCCCCAGATACGCAGTATTTT. Its protein is CSVLARAPDTQYF.

This clonotype occurred a few times. The chain uses TRBV12-3 or TRBV12-4 and TRBJ1-1; D possibly corresponds to TRBD1 (5 bases). The CDR3 extends over 13 amino acids. Between the trimmed V and J ends, which lost 3 bases and 3 bases, there was a span of 8 bases. The CDR3 loop is CASSLFRDTEAFF. CDR3 nucleotide sequence: TGTGCCAGCAGTTTGTTCAGGGACACTGAAGCTTTCTTT.

J is TRBJ1-2 and V is TRBV27, with 7 bases identical to TRBD1. This CDR3 spans 16 amino acids. V lost 5 bases and J lost 7; bases outside the gene matches: 16. CDR1 and CDR2 from the germline V gene are MNHEY and SMNVEV (reference sequence). The CDR3 region is CASSTLQGGASGGYTF. The CDR3 DNA follows: TGTGCCAGCAGTACCCTCCAGGGGGGCGCTTCAGGTGGCTACACCTTC.

This chain links TRBV20-1 with TRBJ2-1, with TRBD2 matching 10 bases. V trimming: 5 bases; J trimming: 9 bases; junction bases outside the gene matches: 10. Germline CDR1 and CDR2: DFQATT and SNEGSKA (reference sequence). CDR3 length equals 14 residues. The CDR3 protein is CSAHKREGQGEQFF. In DNA, the CDR3 is TGCAGTGCTCACAAGCGGGAGGGCCAGGGTGAGCAGTTCTTC.

This clonotype was picked up a small number of times. The genes are TRBV28 and TRBJ2-3; the D gene is possibly TRBD1 (6 bases). CDR1 MDHEN and CDR2 SYDVKM come from the germline V gene. V dropped 5 bases and J dropped 3 bases, with 9 bases sitting between them. This CDR3 spans 13 amino acids. CDR3 residues: CASSATGTDTQYF. The CDR3 DNA sequence: TGTGCCAGCAGTGCAACAGGGACAGATACGCAGTATTTT.

This clonotype was seen more than once but under ten times. Written as DNA, the CDR3 is TGTGCCATCAGTGCGGACGGGACCCAGTACTTC. It encodes CAISADGTQYF. This chain uses TRBV10-3 with TRBJ2-5; no reliable D call. Germline CDR1 ENHRY, CDR2 SYGVKD. The CDR3 consists of 11 residues. V shed 4 bases and J shed 7 bases, with 7 bases lying between them.

This clonotype was seen more than once but under ten times. The J gene is TRBJ2-7, the V gene TRBV10-2; 12 bases agree with TRBD2. Unmatched junction bases numbered 11, after V lost 6 bases and J lost 2 bases. Germline CDR1 is WSHSY and CDR2 is SAAADI. The CDR3 contains 17 residues. This chain's CDR3 is CASSELLAGGGAYEQYF. CDR3 in DNA: TGCGCCAGCAGCGAGCTACTAGCGGGAGGTGGGGCCTACGAGCAGTACTTC.

J is TRBJ2-7 and V is TRBV6-1; 7 positions match TRBD1. Germline V CDR1 and CDR2: MNHNS, SASEGT. J lost 3 bases, V lost 4 bases, and 12 bases had no gene match. The length of the CDR3 is 16 residues. CDR3 in amino acids: CASSATGEPLFYEQYV. CDR3 in DNA: TGTGCCAGCAGTGCAACAGGGGAACCCTTATTCTACGAGCAGTACGTC.

The chain uses TRBV20-1 and TRBJ1-2; the D gene is possibly TRBD1 (5 bases). Trimming took off 7 bases at V and 6 bases at J, with 9 bases between the two ends. CDR1 DFQATT and CDR2 SNEGSKA come from the germline V gene (reference sequence). The CDR3 runs to 10 residues. DNA of the CDR3: TGCAGTGGGGGGGATCATGGCTACACCTTC. Residues: CSGGDHGYTF.